These 16 T cell receptor beta chains came from one sample sequenced in a study of blood T cell repertoires in COVID-19. Profiled with immunoSEQ multiplex PCR; TCRdb holds only in-frame clones, not every one. This table holds about 100,000 clones, about nine tenths found once. Sequencing used peripheral blood. All receptors come from a human donor with active COVID-19. The donor label of this sample is uncertain.

The chain combines TRBV5-1 with TRBJ2-5; the match to TRBD1 covers 9 bases. V gave up 5 bases and J gave up 2 bases; unmatched junction bases: 4. The CDR3 sequence is 14 residues long. CDR1 SGHRS and CDR2 YFSETQ come from the germline V gene. CDR3 DNA: TGCGCCAGCAGGGCCGGGACAGGGCAAGAGACCCAGTACTTC. This encodes CASRAGTGQETQYF.

The CDR3 sequence is CASSPSTVNIQYF. CDR3 nucleotides: TGTGCCAGCAGTCCATCGACAGTAAACATTCAGTACTTC. This chain connects TRBV27 to TRBJ2-4; D perhaps matches TRBD1 (5 bases). V was cut by 5 bases and J by 6 bases, with 11 bases left in between. Germline CDR1 MNHEY, CDR2 SMNVEV (reference sequence). The CDR3 loop spans 13 amino acids.

This sequence joins TRBV4-1 and TRBJ1-1; D is unresolved. Germline V gene data show CDR1 as MGHRA and CDR2 as YSYEKL. The CDR3 has 16 amino acids. The V end was cut by 0 bases, the J end by 2 bases, with 13 bases between. Here the CDR3 DNA reads TGCGCCAGCAGCCAAGATCGGCTCGCGGGAAACACTGAAGCTTTCTTT. The encoded protein is CASSQDRLAGNTEAFF.

This chain uses TRBV5-6 with TRBJ1-1; D might be TRBD1 (5 bases). Germline values: CDR1 SGHDT, CDR2 YYEEEE. The CDR3 loop spans 14 amino acids. The ends were cut back, 3 bases at V and 6 bases at J, with 15 bases in the middle. CDR3 nucleotides: TGTGCCAGCAGCTCCACGCCGGGGGAACCTGAAGCTTTCTTT. This sequence encodes CASSSTPGEPEAFF.

J is TRBJ2-2 and V is TRBV5-1, with 9 positions matching TRBD1. The germline V gene encodes CDR1 SGHRS and CDR2 YFSETQ. CDR3 size: 16 residues. V shed 7 bases, J shed 3 bases, and the junction held 10 bases outside the gene matches. CDR3 amino acids: CASHPQGAADTGELFF. In DNA form, the CDR3 reads TGCGCCAGCCATCCACAGGGGGCGGCCGACACCGGGGAGCTGTTTTTT.

This chain joins TRBV7-6 and TRBJ2-7; D is possibly TRBD2 (5 bases). The ends were cut back, 5 bases at V and 5 bases at J, with 7 bases in the middle. Germline V gene sequence: CDR1 SGHVS, CDR2 FNYEAQ. CDR3 length: 11 amino acids. Written as DNA, the CDR3 is TGTGCCAGCAGCGACGGGAACGAGCAGTACTTC. Protein: CASSDGNEQYF.

This sequence joins TRBV24-1 and TRBJ2-3, with TRBD2 matching 7 bases. V gave up 7 bases and J gave up 2 bases; unmatched junction bases: 5. Germline loops: CDR1 KGHDR, CDR2 SFDVKD. There are 14 residues in the CDR3. The DNA for the CDR3 is TGTGCCACCAGATCGAGCGGGATCACAGATACGCAGTATTTT. Its protein product is CATRSSGITDTQYF.

The chain uses TRBV4-3 and TRBJ2-1, with TRBD1 as a possible D gene (6 bases). The germline V and J ends were trimmed by 3 bases and 3 bases, with 9 bases remaining between them. The CDR3 loop spans 14 amino acids. The germline CDR1 and CDR2 sequences are LGHNA and YSLEER. CDR3 sequence (DNA): TGCGCCAGCAGCCATTCGACAGGCTACAATGAGCAGTTCTTC. It yields the protein CASSHSTGYNEQFF.

The V and J genes are TRBV18 and TRBJ1-5; no clear D gene. V dropped 2 bases and J dropped 4 bases, with 6 bases sitting between them. The CDR3 loop spans 13 amino acids. From germline, CDR1 is KGHSH and CDR2 LQKENI. For the CDR3, the DNA is TGTGCCAGCTCACCAACCCAGAATCAGCCCCAGCATTTT. Translation gives CASSPTQNQPQHF. Based on the CDR3 plus reference TRBV18 and TRBJ1-5, the full variable domain is NAGVMQNPRHLVRRRGQEARLRCSPMKGHSHVYWYRQLPEEGLKFMVYLQKENIIDESGMPKERFSAEFPKEGPSILRIQQVVRGDSAAYFCASSPTQNQPQHFGDGTRLSIL.

CDR3 in DNA: TGTGCCAGCAGCTTATCGGACAGGGTCATTTCACCCCTCCACTTT. It is translated as CASSLSDRVISPLHF. V gene TRBV7-9 combines with J gene TRBJ1-6, with 8 bases fitting TRBD1. Trimming cost V 2 bases and J 9 bases; bases outside gene matches: 6. The CDR3 totals 15 residues. Germline V gives CDR1 SEHNR, CDR2 FQNEAQ (reference sequence).

The rearrangement uses TRBV7-9 and TRBJ2-7; D ambiguous. The CDR3 is made up of 14 amino acids. V shed 1 base and J shed 3 bases, with 10 bases lying between them. Germline CDR1 SEHNR, CDR2 FQNEAQ (reference sequence). As DNA, the CDR3 is TGTGCCAGCAGCTTAGTCGCGTCGATCTACGAGCAGTACTTC. Translation: CASSLVASIYEQYF. Full variable domain (missing parts from reference TRBV7-9 and TRBJ2-7): DTGVSQNPRHKITKRGQNVTFRCDPISEHNRLYWYRQTLGQGPEFLTYFQNEAQLEKSRLLSDRFSAERPKGSFSTLEIQRTEQGDSAMYLCASSLVASIYEQYFGPGTRLTVT.

The chain links TRBV2 to TRBJ1-1; D possibly corresponds to TRBD1 (6 bases). V gave up 7 bases and J gave up 0 bases, with 15 bases separating them. Germline lookup yields CDR1 SNHLY and CDR2 FYNNEI. This CDR3 spans 15 amino acids. The CDR3 spells CASIGGAGMNTEAFF. The CDR3 DNA reads as TGTGCCAGCATCGGGGGGGCAGGGATGAACACTGAAGCTTTCTTT.

The chain carries TRBV3-1 (or the pseudogene TRBV3-2) and TRBJ2-1; TRBD2 matches at 14 bases. In germline, CDR1 is LGHDT, CDR2 YNNKEL (reference sequence). Trimming cost V 7 bases and J 6 bases; bases outside gene matches: 11. The CDR3 totals 17 residues. The CDR3 DNA is TGTGCCAGCACCAGGGGGCCGGGACTAGCGGGAGCCAATGAGCAGTTCTTC. Translated: CASTRGPGLAGANEQFF.

The chain carries TRBV12-3 or TRBV12-4 and TRBJ2-3, with D tentatively TRBD2 (6 bases). V gave up 4 bases and J gave up 7 bases, with 12 bases separating them. This CDR3 is 13 amino acids long. Here the CDR3 DNA reads TGTGCCAGCAGTTGGGAGGACATGAATACGCAGTATTTT. It encodes CASSWEDMNTQYF.

The chain combines TRBV21-1 with TRBJ1-1. TRBV21-1 is designated a pseudogene. This CDR3 region has 14 residues. The CDR3 coding sequence is TGTGCCAGCAGCAAAGTGCGGGGGGACACTGAAGCTTTCTTT. Residues: CASSKVRGDTEAFF.

This rearrangement joins TRBV6-4 to TRBJ1-2; 9 nucleotides match TRBD1. J gave up 2 bases and V 7 bases, and 8 bases lay outside the gene matches. The germline V gene has CDR1 MRHNA and CDR2 SNTAGT. The CDR3 consists of 15 residues. The CDR3 is CASTPHGQGNYGYTF. Here the CDR3 DNA reads TGTGCCAGCACCCCTCACGGACAGGGGAACTATGGCTACACCTTC.